One and the same sample provided the 14 T cell receptor beta chains below, sequenced in a study of blood T cells in healthy people across ages. Together with a sample-barcoded 5' primer, a J-beta primer mix was included in a second PCR lasting roughly 6 to 12 cycles. TCRdb re-analysed the 5' RACE reads in MiXCR, keeping a single row per CDR3 protein. The table includes over 500,000 distinct CDR3 sequences, 52% detected once. Material for sequencing was blood. The receptors were gathered from a woman of 80 years or more in good health.

This chain connects TRBV29-1 to TRBJ2-7; 15 positions match TRBD2. Looked up from germline, CDR1 is SQVTM and CDR2 is ANQGSEA. Trimming at V came to 8 bases and at J to 6 bases, leaving 8 bases not matched to a gene. The CDR3 is made up of 14 amino acids. The CDR3 loop is CSFRGLAGGGEQYF. CDR3 nucleotide sequence: TGCAGCTTCCGGGGACTAGCGGGAGGAGGCGAGCAGTACTTC.

This clonotype was seen ten or more times. The chain employs TRBV7-2 and TRBJ2-3, with D hard to call. Germline assignment: CDR1 SGHTA and CDR2 FQGNSA. The CDR3 is 13 amino acids. The ends were cut back, 7 bases at V and 1 base at J, with 9 bases in the middle. For the CDR3, the DNA is TGTGCCAGCACCCTTACGGGCACAGATACGCAGTATTTT. Its protein product is CASTLTGTDTQYF.

This sequence joins TRBV28 and TRBJ1-4, with D unclear. The germline V gene has CDR1 MDHEN and CDR2 SYDVKM. This CDR3 has 17 amino acids. Trimming removed 7 bases at V and 8 bases at J, with 26 bases between. The CDR3 DNA reads as TGTGCCAGCACGCCTCCGGCCGGTGTTGCCCCGGGAGAAAAACTGTTTTTT. Translation: CASTPPAGVAPGEKLFF.

The rearrangement uses TRBV5-1 and TRBJ2-1; 7 bases are a match to TRBD1. V was pared by 2 bases and J by 2 bases, with 10 bases of the junction left unmatched. Germline lookup yields CDR1 SGHRS and CDR2 YFSETQ. The CDR3 has 17 residues. The CDR3 region is CASSLNLGQHPYNEQFF. The CDR3 nucleotides are TGCGCCAGCAGCTTAAACTTGGGACAGCACCCCTACAATGAGCAGTTCTTC.

Written as DNA, the CDR3 is TGTGCCAGCAGCTTGTTGGAGGGTTGGGGGAGACCCCAGTATTTT. Protein: CASSLLEGWGRPQYF. The chain carries TRBV7-9 and TRBJ2-3, with TRBD2 as a possible D gene (6 bases). The V end lost 3 bases, the J end lost 12 bases, and 22 bases lay between the germline ends. CDR3 length equals 15 residues. The germline V gene has CDR1 SEHNR and CDR2 FQNEAQ (reference sequence). Full variable domain (missing parts from reference TRBV7-9 and TRBJ2-3): DTGVSQNPRHKITKRGQNVTFRCDPISEHNRLYWYRQTLGQGPEFLTYFQNEAQLEKSRLLSDRFSAERPKGSFSTLEIQRTEQGDSAMYLCASSLLEGWGRPQYFGPGTRLTVL.

The chain uses TRBV12-3 or TRBV12-4 and TRBJ2-5, with 12 bases fitting TRBD2. The V and J ends lost 1 base and 5 bases, in that order; junction bases with no gene match: 8. The CDR3 covers 17 residues. The CDR3 here is CASSLGTSGVPVETQYF. CDR3 in DNA: TGTGCCAGCAGTTTAGGGACTAGCGGGGTTCCGGTGGAGACCCAGTACTTC.

Points on this clonotype: This may come from a read error, since a much larger clone is one base off. J is TRBJ1-2 and V is TRBV7-9; D might be TRBD1 (5 bases). The CDR3 extends over 12 amino acids. Germline loops: CDR1 SEHNR, CDR2 FQNEAQ (reference sequence). V was cut by 0 bases and J by 6 bases, with 5 bases left in between. In nucleotides, the CDR3 is TGTGCCAGCAGCTTAGCAGGGGATGGCTACACCTTC. Its protein product is CASSLAGDGYTF.

The chain recombines TRBV3-1 with TRBJ2-2; D is unresolved. The germline V gene has CDR1 LGHDT and CDR2 YNNKEL (reference sequence). The CDR3 extends over 15 amino acids. The germline V and J ends were trimmed by 6 bases and 1 base, with 12 bases remaining between them. The CDR3 DNA sequence: TGTGCCAGCAGATACCGAGCAGGGAACACCGGGGAGCTGTTTTTT. Amino acids: CASRYRAGNTGELFF.

This clonotype was detected ten times or more. The rearrangement joins TRBV9 to TRBJ2-3; D gene unclear. Germline lookup yields CDR1 SGDLS and CDR2 YYNGEE. This CDR3 is 15 amino acids long. The germline V and J ends were trimmed by 4 bases and 0 bases, with 12 bases remaining between them. The CDR3 DNA follows: TGTGCCAGCAGCCCCCGGAGCGCTAGCACAGATACGCAGTATTTT. Translating gives CASSPRSASTDTQYF.

The table lists this clonotype with many counts. The chain links TRBV7-9 to TRBJ2-5; D gene ambiguous. From germline, CDR1 is SEHNR and CDR2 FQNEAQ (reference sequence). The CDR3 has 15 amino acids. The V gene lost 5 bases and the J gene lost 3 bases, with 16 bases spanning the gap. The CDR3, as DNA: TGTGCCAGCAGCCTCAACCTCAGGCAGAAAGAGACCCAGTACTTC. Translation gives CASSLNLRQKETQYF.

V gene TRBV7-2 combines with J gene TRBJ2-1, with D perhaps TRBD2 (6 bases). This CDR3 region has 14 residues. V was clipped by 11 bases and J by 4 bases, with 18 bases between them. Germline V CDR1 and CDR2: SGHTA, FQGNSA. In nucleotides, the CDR3 is TGTGCCTCCGCCCACGGGAGCGGGTACAATGAGCAGTTCTTC. Translating it yields CASAHGSGYNEQFF.

This clonotype was seen at least ten times. This chain uses TRBV7-9 with TRBJ2-3; 7 bases map to TRBD1. The germline CDR1 and CDR2 sequences are SEHNR and FQNEAQ (reference sequence). This CDR3 has 15 residues. V lost 5 bases, J lost 2 bases, and 7 bases stayed unmatched. The chain's CDR3 is CASSATGSYTDTQYF. CDR3 nucleotide sequence: TGTGCCAGCAGCGCGACAGGGTCTTACACAGATACGCAGTATTTT.

This clonotype has just a few counts. A much larger clone sits a single nucleotide away, making a read error possible. This chain joins TRBV11-2 and TRBJ2-7, with TRBD2 matching over 9 bases. Germline assignment: CDR1 SGHAT and CDR2 FQNNGV. This CDR3 region has 15 residues. V lost 5 bases to trimming and J lost 7 bases; unmatched junction nucleotides: 12. CDR3 DNA sequence: TGTGCCAGCAGCCTTGCTAGCGGGATGTACAATGAGCAGTACTTC. This codes for CASSLASGMYNEQYF. Using reference TRBV11-2 and TRBJ2-7 for the parts outside the CDR3, the full variable domain is EAGVAQSPRYKIIEKRQSVAFWCNPISGHATLYWYQQILGQGPKLLIQFQNNGVVDDSQLPKDRFSAERLKGVDSTLKIQPAKLEDSAVYLCASSLASGMYNEQYFGPGTRLTVT.

The chain is built from TRBV20-1 and TRBJ2-5; 15 nucleotides align to TRBD2. Germline V gene data show CDR1 as DFQATT and CDR2 as SNEGSKA (reference sequence). The CDR3 has 13 amino acids. The J segment lost 11 bases and the V segment lost 4 bases, leaving 5 bases of the junction unmatched. The CDR3: CSATGLAGGGQYF. CDR3 nucleotides: TGCAGTGCTACGGGACTAGCGGGAGGTGGGCAGTACTTC.